The rows below give T cell receptor beta chains drawn from one sample of a study of cytomegalovirus exposure and HLA in healthy donors. Assay: immunoSEQ multiplex PCR; the TCRdb copy retains only in-frame clones and omits some. The top ten hold roughly 3.2% of the sample, which has tens of thousands of clones, about 93% seen once. The sample taken for sequencing was PBMCs. These receptor sequences come from a woman under 30 in good health and CMV-seropositive. Both conserved end residues are part of each CDR3. The order of the fields is V gene, D gene, J gene, clone size, CDR3 DNA, CDR3 protein. The D gene is left open where the match is weak. Where a row states a size, it is once, few, many or the class of an expanded clone; other rows omit it.

>TRBV6-6|-|TRBJ1-1|-
TGTGCCAGCAGGAAGAGTATTGAAGCTTTCTTT
CASRKSIEAFF
>TRBV5-1|-|TRBJ2-7|-
TGCGCCAGCAGCTTGGGACAGAACTCCTACGAGCAGTACTTC
CASSLGQNSYEQYF
>TRBV4-2|TRBD2|TRBJ2-1|-
TGTGCCAGCAGCCAAGGACAAACTAGCGGGGGCCACAATGAGCAGTTCTTC
CASSQGQTSGGHNEQFF
>TRBV28|-|TRBJ1-2|-
TGTGCCAGCAGCTACCCCCCCCGCTACACCTTC
CASSYPPRYTF
>TRBV6-5|-|TRBJ1-3|once
TGTGCCAGCAGTTACCGGAACACCATATATTTT
CASSYRNTIYF
>TRBV6-5|TRBD2|TRBJ2-7|-
TGTGCCAGCAGTTACTCGGGGGGGTCCTACGAGCAGTACTTC
CASSYSGGSYEQYF
>TRBV27|-|TRBJ2-3|-
TGTGCCAGCAGTTCGAGATATTCTAGCACAGATACGCAGTATTTT
CASSSRYSSTDTQYF
>TRBV5-1|TRBD2|TRBJ2-3|-
TGCGCCAGCAGCTTGCCGGGACTAGCGGGGAACACAGATACGCAGTATTTT
CASSLPGLAGNTDTQYF
>TRBV18|TRBD1|TRBJ1-5|-
TGTGCCAGCTCACCACCCGGACAGGGTGGGTGGAATCAGCCCCAGCATTTT
CASSPPGQGGWNQPQHF
>TRBV30|-|TRBJ2-1|-
TGTGCCTGGAGTGTCAGAGGTAGCTCCTACAATGAGCAGTTCTTC
CAWSVRGSSYNEQFF
>TRBV7-2|-|TRBJ2-7|-
TGTGCCAGCAGCTTAGCATATCGACTTACATCCTACGAGCAGTACTTC
CASSLAYRLTSYEQYF
>TRBV14|TRBD1|TRBJ1-1|-
TGTGCCAGCAGCCAACCGGGACAGGGGACCACTGAAGCTTTCTTT
CASSQPGQGTTEAFF
>TRBV6-1|TRBD1|TRBJ1-5|-
TGTGCCAGCAGCGAAAAATACTGGACAGGGGGACGCAATCAGCCCCAGCATTTT
CASSEKYWTGGRNQPQHF
>TRBV19|TRBD1|TRBJ2-7|-
TGTGCCAGTAGTATCGACAGGGGAGGCGAGCAGTACTTC
CASSIDRGGEQYF
>TRBV5-4|-|TRBJ2-2|-
TGTGCCAGCAGACGGGACTCGGACAGGCGTTCGGGCGGGGAGCTGTTTTTT
CASRRDSDRRSGGELFF
>TRBV5-1|-|TRBJ2-1|-
TGCGCCAGCAGCTTTGGGCTAGCTCAAAGCTCCTACAATGAGCAGTTCTTC
CASSFGLAQSSYNEQFF
>TRBV6-1|TRBD1|TRBJ2-7|-
TGTGCCAGCAGTGCGCGGACAGGGGGCTGGTACGAGCAGTACTTC
CASSARTGGWYEQYF
>TRBV7-3|TRBD2|TRBJ2-3|-
TGTGCCAGCAGCTCTAGCGGCAACACAGATACGCAGTATTTT
CASSSSGNTDTQYF
>TRBV15|-|TRBJ2-1|-
TGTGCCACCAGCAGAACGCAGGGAAACAATGAGCAGTTCTTC
CATSRTQGNNEQFF
>TRBV7-2|-|TRBJ2-5|-
TGTGCCAGCTCTTTCTCTCGGGCGGGTCCCCTTCAAGAGACCCAGTACTTC
CASSFSRAGPLQETQYF
>TRBV4-1|TRBD2|TRBJ2-3|-
TGCGCCAGCAGCCAAGAACTAGCGGTTGGCAGGGGTAGCGCAGATACGCAGTATTTT
CASSQELAVGRGSADTQYF
>TRBV7-8|-|TRBJ2-7|-
TGTGCCAGCAGCTCGGGGGACTCTTCCGGCTACGAGCAGTACTTC
CASSSGDSSGYEQYF
>TRBV28|TRBD1|TRBJ1-6|once
TGTGCCAGCAGTTCCCTCAGGGGGTCAAATTCACCCCTCCACTTT
CASSSLRGSNSPLHF
>TRBV15|TRBD1|TRBJ1-3|once
TGTGCCACCAGCAGAGAAGGGACAGGGGGCCCTGGAAACACCATATATTTT
CATSREGTGGPGNTIYF
>TRBV6-6|-|TRBJ2-7|once
TGTGCCAGCAGTTACCTCTCTTACTACGAGCAGTACTTC
CASSYLSYYEQYF
>TRBV30|-|TRBJ1-1|-
TGTGCCTGGAGTGACTCCCAGAACACTGAAGCTTTCTTT
CAWSDSQNTEAFF
>TRBV11-3|TRBD1|TRBJ2-3|-
TGTGCCAGCAGCTTAAGGCAGGGGGCAGATACGCAGTATTTT
CASSLRQGADTQYF
>TRBV2|-|TRBJ1-5|-
TGTGCCGTAGGGGCTGGGAATCAGCCCCAGCATTTT
CAVGAGNQPQHF
>TRBV4-2|TRBD1|TRBJ1-1|-
TGTGCCAGCAGCCAAACCGGGACAGGGGTCACTGAAGCTTTCTTT
CASSQTGTGVTEAFF
>TRBV11-2|-|TRBJ1-1|-
TGTGCCAGCAGCCCTACGCCAGGGGTAGGGATGTTCGCTGAAGCTTTCTTT
CASSPTPGVGMFAEAFF
>TRBV19|TRBD1|TRBJ1-3|-
TGTGCCAGAAAAGAGGGATTGAGACAGGGTGTGAGCCTAACGGTCGGAAACACCATATATTTT
CARKEGLRQGVSLTVGNTIYF
>TRBV19|-|TRBJ1-6|few
TGTGCCAGTAGTACGGAGAGCCATAATTCACCCCTCCACTTT
CASSTESHNSPLHF
>TRBV19|-|TRBJ2-3|-
TGTGCCAGTAGTATCACTTCCCCAATCACAGATACGCAGTATTTT
CASSITSPITDTQYF
>TRBV6-6|TRBD1|TRBJ1-1|-
TGTGCCAGCAGTAACAGGGGGGACACTGAAGCTTTCTTT
CASSNRGDTEAFF
>TRBV6-4|-|TRBJ2-1|once
TGTGCCAGCAGTGACTCTCGAGTTGTCCCCCTGAATGAGCAGTTCTTC
CASSDSRVVPLNEQFF
>TRBV5-1|-|TRBJ2-2|-
TGCGCCACCCAGGGTTTCACCTCGTCCGGGGAGCTGTTTTTT
CATQGFTSSGELFF
>TRBV10-3|-|TRBJ1-6|-
TGTGCCATCAGTGAGAGGCCAGGGGATAATTCACCCCTCCACTTT
CAISERPGDNSPLHF
>TRBV5-1|-|TRBJ2-5|-
TGCGCCAGCAGCTTGGGGTCTCAGGGCACTTCAGGGAAGACCCAGTACTTC
CASSLGSQGTSGKTQYF
>TRBV5-5|TRBD1|TRBJ1-5|once
TGTGCCAGCAGCTTTTCGGGACAGGCAAATCAGCCCCAGCATTTT
CASSFSGQANQPQHF
>TRBV18|TRBD1|TRBJ2-7|-
TGTGCCAGCTCACCACTCCGACAGGGCCTATCCTACGAGCAGTACTTC
CASSPLRQGLSYEQYF
>TRBV5-5|TRBD1|TRBJ1-1|-
TGTGCCAGCAGCTTCTGGACAGGGAACACTGAAGCTTTCTTT
CASSFWTGNTEAFF
>TRBV18|-|TRBJ2-7|-
TGTGCCAGCTCACCAGGCCCGTCTGGCGAGCAGTACTTC
CASSPGPSGEQYF
>TRBV7-9|-|TRBJ1-2|-
TGTGCCAGCAGCTCCAACCGGGACACACAGATGGGTGGCTACACCTTC
CASSSNRDTQMGGYTF
>TRBV28|TRBD2|TRBJ2-5|-
TGTGCCAGCAGTTTATCGGGGGGGGGACAGTACTTC
CASSLSGGGQYF
>TRBV5-1|-|TRBJ1-2|-
TGCGCCAGCAGCTTGGTCGCAGGTAACGATGGCTACACCTTC
CASSLVAGNDGYTF
>TRBV14|TRBD1|TRBJ2-1|once
TGTGCCAGCAGCTTCCGGACAGGGGGCGGGTACAATGAGCAGTTCTTC
CASSFRTGGGYNEQFF
>TRBV11-2|TRBD2|TRBJ2-1|once
TGTGCCAGCAGCTTAGACCTGGGAGGGGTAGTGTACAATGAGCAGTTCTTC
CASSLDLGGVVYNEQFF
>TRBV28|-|TRBJ1-4|-
TGTGCCAGCAGTTCGACGGGGATGAGAGACGAAAAACTGTTTTTT
CASSSTGMRDEKLFF
>TRBV19|TRBD1|TRBJ1-1|-
TGTGCCAGCGGGACAGGATTATACACTGAAGCTTTCTTT
CASGTGLYTEAFF
>TRBV28|-|TRBJ1-2|-
TGTGCCAGCAGCCTCAGGGGTCCAAGTTTCGTCTATGGCTACACCTTC
CASSLRGPSFVYGYTF
>TRBV11-2|-|TRBJ2-1|-
TGTGCCAGCAGCTTACTTTTGCGAGGGAGCTCCTACAATGAGCAGTTCTTC
CASSLLLRGSSYNEQFF
>TRBV7-9|TRBD2|TRBJ2-5|-
TGTGCCAGCAGCCGTAGGACTAGTGAACGGACCCAGTACTTC
CASSRRTSERTQYF
>TRBV4-2|-|TRBJ2-7|-
TGTGCCAGCAGCCATCCCGGGGGAAATAGGGAGCAGTACTTC
CASSHPGGNREQYF
>TRBV10-1|-|TRBJ1-2|-
TGCGCCAGCAGTGAGTCAGGGGGCTATGGCTACACCTTC
CASSESGGYGYTF
>TRBV28|TRBD1|TRBJ1-2|-
TGTGCCAGCAGTTCGCCCAGGGGGCGCGGGGGCTACACCTTC
CASSSPRGRGGYTF